This is a list of T cell receptor beta chains from one sample in a study of T cells in narcolepsy. Assay: immunoSEQ multiplex PCR; the TCRdb copy retains only in-frame clones and omits some. The sample holds 15,000 to 20,000 clones, approximately 90% seen once. The specimen sequenced was memory (CD45RA-) CD4+ T cells from blood. These receptors came from a human donor in good health. CDR3s include the opening cysteine and the closing phenylalanine or tryptophan. Fields, in order: V gene, D gene, clone size, J gene, CDR3 DNA, CDR3 protein. A D gene is named only where the DNA matches it firmly. A clone size is listed for some rows: how often the clone was seen (once, few, many), or a class if it is expanded.

TRBV6-1	-	-	TRBJ1-4	TGTGCCAGCAGTGAAGCTTTGGGCGCGTTGAGAGAAAAACTGTTTTTT	CASSEALGALREKLFF
TRBV11-3	TRBD1	-	TRBJ1-1	TGTGCCAGCGTGGGGACAGCTGGGGCTGAAGCTTTCTTT	CASVGTAGAEAFF
TRBV7-9	-	-	TRBJ2-1	TGTGCCAGCAGCCCAGCTGGGGTCTCCTACAATGAGCAGTTCTTC	CASSPAGVSYNEQFF
TRBV10-1	-	-	TRBJ2-7	TGCGCCAGCAGTGAGAAGGGCTACGAGCAGTACTTC	CASSEKGYEQYF
TRBV7-7	TRBD2	few	TRBJ2-5	TGTGCTAGCAGCTTTGGCGGGAGTGTAGAGACCCAGTACTTC	CASSFGGSVETQYF
TRBV7-9	TRBD1	-	TRBJ1-2	TGTGCCAGCAGCCCACGGACAGGGACTAACTATGGCTACACCTTC	CASSPRTGTNYGYTF
TRBV5-1	-	-	TRBJ2-5	TGCGCCAGCAGCTTGGACTTCGAGACCCAGTACTTC	CASSLDFETQYF
TRBV28	-	-	TRBJ1-3	TGTGCCAGCATTCACCAGGAAGGCACCATATATTTT	CASIHQEGTIYF
TRBV6-5	-	-	TRBJ2-7	TGTGCCAGCAGTGTTTACGGGAGAAACTACGAGCAGTACTTC	CASSVYGRNYEQYF
TRBV4-2	-	-	TRBJ2-3	TGTGCCAGCAGCCCGCTTCAGGCGGGGATCACAGATACGCAGTATTTT	CASSPLQAGITDTQYF
TRBV7-3	-	few	TRBJ2-1	TGTGCCAGCAGCTTAGCGAGGGGGAATGGTTACAATGAGCAGTTCTTC	CASSLARGNGYNEQFF
TRBV18	TRBD1	-	TRBJ1-5	TGTGCCAGCTCACCGGACAGGGGGAATCAGCCCCAGCATTTT	CASSPDRGNQPQHF
TRBV5-1	-	-	TRBJ1-1	TGCGCCAGCAGCTTGGGGCCGGGGGGCGCGGGAACTGAAGCTTTCTTT	CASSLGPGGAGTEAFF
TRBV9	TRBD2	-	TRBJ2-2	TGTGCCAGCAGCAGGCTAGCGGGAGCTGGCACCGGGGAGCTGTTTTTT	CASSRLAGAGTGELFF
TRBV4-1	TRBD2	-	TRBJ2-3	TGCGCCAGCAGCCAAGGACTAGCCTCCTCGGCGCAGTATTTT	CASSQGLASSAQYF
TRBV29-1	TRBD2	-	TRBJ2-6	TGCAGCGTGGGACTAGCCGACTCTGGGGCCAACGTCCTGACTTTC	CSVGLADSGANVLTF
TRBV30	-	once	TRBJ1-5	TGTGCCTGGAGTGGGGGCCGGCCCAACAATCAGCCCCAGCATTTT	CAWSGGRPNNQPQHF
TRBV30	-	-	TRBJ2-3	TGTGCCTGGAGTGTTGGACAGTACACAGATACGCAGTATTTT	CAWSVGQYTDTQYF
TRBV9	-	-	TRBJ1-1	TGTGCCAGCAGCCTCCTAGGGGGGAACACTGAAGCTTTCTTT	CASSLLGGNTEAFF
TRBV10-3	-	-	TRBJ1-2	TGTGCCATCAGTGAGGACCAGGGATATGGCTACACCTTC	CAISEDQGYGYTF
TRBV18	TRBD1	-	TRBJ1-3	TGTGCCAGCTCACTTGACAGGGTCTCTGGAAACACCATATATTTT	CASSLDRVSGNTIYF
TRBV6-5	-	-	TRBJ1-6	TGTGCCAGCAGTTACCGCAGGGTAGAGAATTCACCCCTCCACTTT	CASSYRRVENSPLHF
TRBV29-1	TRBD1	-	TRBJ2-2	TGCAGCGTAGACGGACAGGGGAAAGGCGGGGAGCTGTTTTTT	CSVDGQGKGGELFF
TRBV5-1	-	once	TRBJ2-2	TGTGCCAGCAGAAAGTCTGGGGAGCTGTTTTTT	CASRKSGELFF
TRBV9	TRBD1	-	TRBJ1-6	TGTGCCAGCAGCGAAGGACAGGGTACGAATTCACCCCTCCACTTT	CASSEGQGTNSPLHF
TRBV5-4	-	-	TRBJ1-1	TGTGCCAGCAGCCGAGATTACACTGAAGCTTTCTTT	CASSRDYTEAFF
TRBV27	TRBD1	-	TRBJ1-2	TGTGCCAGCAGGAAACAGGGGGCTAACTATGGCTACACCTTC	CASRKQGANYGYTF